The subject of this entry is one T cell receptor (beta chain). TCRdb used MiXCR to reprocess the 5' RACE reads, holding one entry per CDR3 protein. Altogether almost 75,000 distinct CDR3 sequences are present, more than 10% being singletons, with the ten largest covering about 7.1%. These data come from a study of spatial heterogeneity in lung cancer. The time point is: sample taken at primary tumor resection. No cells were sorted before sequencing. The whole RNA sequenced was extracted from tumor, nontumor lung or frozen PBMC. Trimming left V 2 bases short and J 2 bases short, with 7 bases between. CDR3 length: 13 amino acids. CDR1 is SEHNR and CDR2 is FQNEAQ in the germline V gene (reference sequence).

This material consisted of PBMCs, taken at surgery. V and J are TRBV7-9 and TRBJ2-7, with a weak D call TRBD1 (5 bases). The sequence was obtained from a male donor with early-stage non-small cell lung cancer. The chain's CDR3 is CASSLTGPYEQYF. As DNA, the CDR3 is TGTGCCAGCAGCTTAACAGGTCCCTACGAGCAGTACTTC.